A selection of T cell receptor beta chains follows, all from one sample in a study of blood T cells in healthy people across ages. TCRdb re-called the 5' RACE reads through MiXCR, storing one row per CDR3 protein. The data show approximately 810,000 distinct CDR3 sequences, with around 28% seen just once and roughly 17% held by the top ten. The sequenced sample was blood. The receptors come from a woman over 75 in good health. Each CDR3 is given with its conserved first and last residue. Each record gives: J gene, D gene, clone size, V gene, CDR3 protein, CDR3 DNA. The D gene is left open where the match is weak. Expanded clones get a size class; other rows say once, few or many, or leave the size out.

>TRBJ1-1|TRBD1|many|TRBV7-9
CASSSGQIRAFF
TGTGCCAGCAGCTCGGGACAGATAAGAGCTTTCTTT
>TRBJ2-5|TRBD2|many|TRBV28
CASRAIAGGLRETQYF
TGTGCCAGCAGAGCGATAGCGGGGGGGCTCCGGGAGACCCAGTACTTC
>TRBJ2-5|-|-|TRBV29-1
CSAIPGVGEQYF
TGCAGCGCCATACCAGGCGTCGGGGAGCAGTACTTC
>TRBJ2-1|TRBD2|few|TRBV20-1
CSARDLAGVIEQFF
TGCAGTGCTAGAGATCTCGCGGGGGTAATCGAGCAGTTCTTC
>TRBJ2-3|-|-|TRBV9
CASNAGWGLKQYF
TGTGCCAGCAACGCCGGATGGGGACTTAAGCAGTATTTT
>TRBJ1-2|TRBD1|-|TRBV7-2
CASSFGDRDYGYTF
TGTGCCAGCAGCTTTGGCGACAGGGATTATGGCTACACCTTC
>TRBJ1-2|-|many|TRBV6-6
CASSYSWGYGYTF
TGTGCCAGCAGTTACTCGTGGGGTTATGGCTACACCTTC
>TRBJ2-7|TRBD1|few|TRBV20-1
CSADSGTGGYEQYF
TGCAGTGCCGATTCCGGGACAGGGGGCTACGAGCAGTACTTC
>TRBJ1-2|-|many|TRBV20-1
CSARTGLYGYTF
TGCAGTGCTAGAACAGGGTTATATGGCTACACCTTC
>TRBJ2-1|-|-|TRBV7-2
CASSLQVFDEQFF
TGTGCCAGCAGCTTGCAAGTATTTGATGAGCAGTTCTTC
>TRBJ2-3|TRBD1|many|TRBV24-1
CATSDLGQGPTDTQYF
TGTGCCACCAGTGACCTGGGACAGGGGCCCACAGATACGCAGTATTTT
>TRBJ1-5|-|few|TRBV27
CASSLWGYSNQPQHF
TGTGCCAGCAGTTTATGGGGGTATAGCAATCAGCCCCAGCATTTT
>TRBJ2-1|TRBD2|-|TRBV7-2
CASSTSGGLGNEQFF
TGTGCCAGCAGCACTAGCGGGGGACTTGGGAATGAGCAGTTCTTC
>TRBJ1-2|-|few|TRBV6-1
CASSSRTPSKGYTF
TGTGCCAGCAGCTCACGAACCCCCTCCAAAGGCTACACCTTC
>TRBJ2-7|TRBD2|few|TRBV4-1
CASSQVISTSGENEQYF
TGCGCCAGCAGCCAAGTGATAAGTACTAGCGGGGAAAATGAGCAGTACTTC
>TRBJ1-2|TRBD1|many|TRBV7-2
CASSPTGLNYGYTF
TGTGCCAGCAGTCCGACAGGGCTTAACTATGGCTACACCTTC
>TRBJ2-7|-|many|TRBV11-2
CASSLDGPGIYEQYF
TGTGCCAGCAGCTTAGATGGGCCAGGGATATACGAGCAGTACTTC
>TRBJ2-1|-|many|TRBV12-3/TRBV12-4
CASKYREVNEQFF
TGTGCCAGCAAATACCGAGAGGTCAATGAGCAGTTCTTC
>TRBJ2-2|TRBD2|-|TRBV25-1
CASSGPSGDTGELFF
TGTGCCAGCAGTGGTCCTAGCGGGGACACCGGGGAGCTGTTTTTT
>TRBJ2-7|-|many|TRBV6-6
CASSRGDSYEQYF
TGTGCCAGCAGTCGAGGAGACTCCTACGAGCAGTACTTC
>TRBJ1-1|-|many|TRBV20-1
CSARVTGPNTEAFF
TGCAGTGCTAGAGTTACTGGACCGAACACTGAAGCTTTCTTT
>TRBJ2-7|-|many|TRBV12-3/TRBV12-4
CASSGDSHAQYF
TGTGCCAGCAGTGGTGACAGTCACGCGCAGTACTTC
>TRBJ2-3|-|many|TRBV6-1
CASGGRSTDTQYF
TGTGCCAGCGGCGGCAGGAGCACAGATACGCAGTATTTT
>TRBJ2-7|-|few|TRBV6-5
CASSSKGTPPYEQYF
TGTGCCAGCAGTTCTAAGGGGACCCCGCCTTACGAGCAGTACTTC
>TRBJ1-5|-|-|TRBV15
CATSRDSDRMISNQPQHF
TGTGCCACCAGCAGAGACAGTGATAGGATGATTAGCAATCAGCCCCAGCATTTT
>TRBJ2-6|TRBD2|many|TRBV4-2
CASSQALAGNSGANVLTF
TGTGCCAGCAGCCAAGCGCTAGCGGGGAACTCTGGGGCCAACGTCCTGACTTTC
>TRBJ1-2|-|many|TRBV5-1
CASSLSTEVSGYTF
TGCGCCAGCAGCTTGTCGACGGAAGTAAGTGGCTACACCTTC
>TRBJ2-5|TRBD2|-|TRBV5-1
CASSLAPTSEMTRETQYF
TGCGCCAGCAGCTTGGCCCCTACTAGCGAAATGACCAGAGAGACCCAGTACTTC
>TRBJ1-4|TRBD1|few|TRBV27
CASSLGAEGARFF
TGTGCCAGCAGTTTAGGTGCGGAGGGGGCCCGGTTTTTT
>TRBJ1-5|-|many|TRBV5-1
CASSQEGGQPQHF
TGCGCCAGCAGCCAGGAAGGGGGTCAGCCCCAGCATTTT
>TRBJ2-3|-|many|TRBV5-6
CASSLFGSTSTDTQYF
TGTGCCAGCAGCTTATTTGGGTCTACTAGCACAGATACGCAGTATTTT
>TRBJ1-1|-|few|TRBV29-1
CSVDLMDTEAFF
TGCAGCGTTGATCTAATGGACACTGAAGCTTTCTTT
>TRBJ2-1|-|many|TRBV29-1
CSVTGVDYNEQFF
TGCAGCGTGACCGGGGTTGATTACAATGAGCAGTTCTTC
>TRBJ1-5|-|few|TRBV7-2
CASSFETGGQPQHF
TGTGCCAGCAGCTTTGAGACAGGAGGCCAGCCCCAGCATTTT
>TRBJ2-3|TRBD2|many|TRBV20-1
CSASGLAGGNRDTQYF
TGCAGTGCTAGTGGCCTAGCGGGGGGGAATCGAGATACGCAGTATTTT
>TRBJ1-2|-|-|TRBV7-9
CASNPSGGRDYGYTF
TGTGCCAGCAACCCTTCAGGTGGCAGGGACTATGGCTACACCTTC
>TRBJ2-2|TRBD1|-|TRBV19
CASSISRGQGGELFF
TGTGCCAGTAGTATATCCAGGGGGCAGGGCGGGGAGCTGTTTTTT
>TRBJ1-1|-|-|TRBV20-1
CSAREPGRNTEAFF
TGCAGTGCTAGAGAGCCAGGGAGGAACACTGAAGCTTTCTTT
>TRBJ1-5|-|many|TRBV20-1
CSARLSGGSFWQPQHF
TGCAGTGCCAGACTCAGCGGGGGGTCATTTTGGCAGCCCCAGCATTTT
>TRBJ1-1|-|few|TRBV20-1
CSARDPGETEAFF
TGCAGTGCTAGAGATCCGGGGGAGACTGAAGCTTTCTTT
>TRBJ2-3|-|many|TRBV2
CASSELFGATDTQYF
TGTGCCAGCAGTGAATTGTTCGGGGCCACAGATACGCAGTATTTT
>TRBJ2-7|TRBD2|-|TRBV6-5
CASSPSGRGYEQYF
TGTGCCAGCAGTCCGAGCGGGAGAGGGTACGAGCAGTACTTC